This note documents a single T cell receptor beta chain sequence. Here immunoSEQ multiplex PCR was the method, and the copy in TCRdb shows in-frame clones only, minus some. The profile shows 410,000 or so clones, approximately 89% of them singletons. This record belongs to a study of blood T cell repertoires in COVID-19. The wider study: In each case, the material was cDNA or gDNA derived from T cells, B-cell-depleted T cells, or PBMCs.

V was pared by 8 bases and J by 4 bases, with 9 bases between. Germline lookup yields CDR1 MDHEN and CDR2 SYDVKM. This CDR3 comprises 12 residues. The rearrangement uses TRBV28 and TRBJ1-5; D not resolved. Specimen: peripheral blood. The receptor's source is a woman in her thirties or forties with COVID-19, enrolled during active disease. CDR3 sequence (DNA): TGTGCCAGCTGCCCTACGAATCAGCCCCAGCATTTT. It codes for CASCPTNQPQHF.